The entry below describes one T cell receptor (beta chain). TCRdb keeps only in-frame clones here, not all; method: immunoSEQ multiplex PCR. The repertoire holds under 200,000 clones, with around four fifths as singletons. CDR3 length: 12 amino acids. Germline trimming cut 4 bases from V and 8 bases from J; bases unmatched to any gene: 4. Germline lookup yields CDR1 MGHRA and CDR2 YSYEKL. This record belongs to a study of blood T cell repertoires in COVID-19. The overall study: Collection of acute and convalescent COVID-19 samples took place in the United States, Italy and Spain. Nucleic acid was either cDNA or gDNA, and it came from T cells, B-cell-depleted T cells, or PBMCs.

Source material: peripheral blood. This receptor was obtained from a man aged 55-75 years with COVID-19, enrolled during active disease. The chain joins TRBV4-1 to TRBJ1-2; 7 bases map to TRBD1. CDR3 sequence (DNA): TGCGCCAGCAGCCCCCAGGGGGTAGGCTACACCTTC. It specifies CASSPQGVGYTF.